Below are 3 T cell receptor beta chains sequenced from a single sample in a study of immune evolution from preneoplasia to lung adenocarcinoma. The assay was immunoSEQ multiplex PCR, and TCRdb's table has in-frame clones only and misses some. The table includes some 4,200 clones, more than 80% detected once. Sequencing used FFPE adjacent normal lung tissue. These receptors came from a person aged 65-85 years with lung adenocarcinoma.

This rearrangement joins TRBV30 to TRBJ1-1; TRBD1 might be the D (5 bases). Germline CDR1 and CDR2: GTSNPN and SVGIG (reference sequence). The V end lost 0 bases, the J end lost 7 bases, and 6 bases lay between the germline ends. The CDR3 is made up of 11 amino acids. CDR3 region: CAWSVQVEAFF. CDR3 bases: TGTGCCTGGAGTGTACAGGTTGAAGCTTTCTTT.

DNA for the CDR3: TGTGCCAGCGGAGGGGGACAGGGGGACTATGGCTACACCTTC. Translated: CASGGGQGDYGYTF. This chain links TRBV11-2 with TRBJ1-2, with TRBD1 matching over 11 bases. With 8 bases clipped from V and 3 bases from J, the junction kept 5 bases outside the gene matches. CDR3 size: 14 residues. Germline V gene data show CDR1 as SGHAT and CDR2 as FQNNGV. Variable domain in full (rest from reference TRBV11-2 and TRBJ1-2): EAGVAQSPRYKIIEKRQSVAFWCNPISGHATLYWYQQILGQGPKLLIQFQNNGVVDDSQLPKDRFSAERLKGVDSTLKIQPAKLEDSAVYLCASGGGQGDYGYTFGSGTRLTVV.

CDR3 bases: TGTGCCAGCAGTTCGGACAGCCGGAACACTGAAGCTTTCTTT. It specifies CASSSDSRNTEAFF. The chain links TRBV6-5 to TRBJ1-1; perhaps TRBD1 as D (6 bases). The germline V gene has CDR1 MNHEY and CDR2 SVGAGI. Trimming cost V 4 bases and J 1 base, with 10 bases left between them. The CDR3 totals 14 residues.